The rows below give T cell receptor beta chains drawn from one sample of a study of blood T cell repertoires in COVID-19. Sequencing was performed with immunoSEQ multiplex PCR; in TCRdb, only in-frame clones are kept and a portion is missing. The table records about 120,000 clones, around 80% of them present only once. Sample: peripheral blood. The receptor set was obtained from a man aged 60 to 75 with active or convalescent COVID-19. Each CDR3 is given with its conserved first and last residue. D genes are given only for firm matches. Expanded clones are given a class, and other clones once, few, many or no size at all.

J gene | clone size | D gene | V gene | CDR3 protein | CDR3 DNA
TRBJ2-5 | - | TRBD2 | TRBV7-2 | CASSSRGGRAGETQYF | TGTGCCAGCAGCTCCCGAGGCGGGAGGGCAGGAGAGACCCAGTACTTC
TRBJ1-5 | - | TRBD1 | TRBV24-1 | CATSESGTGGNQPQHF | TGTGCCACCAGTGAGTCCGGGACAGGGGGCAATCAGCCCCAGCATTTT
TRBJ2-1 | - | - | TRBV2 | CASSEGPSAYNEQFF | TGTGCCAGCAGCGAGGGGCCTAGCGCCTACAATGAGCAGTTCTTC
TRBJ2-7 | - | - | TRBV4-1 | CASSQDGETRREQYF | TGCGCCAGCAGCCAAGACGGCGAAACAAGGAGGGAGCAGTACTTC
TRBJ2-6 | - | - | TRBV9 | CASSVNPGSGANVLTF | TGTGCCAGCAGCGTTAATCCGGGCTCTGGGGCCAACGTCCTGACTTTC
TRBJ2-1 | - | TRBD2 | TRBV7-2 | CASSTGTSGGNEQFF | TGTGCCAGCAGCACCGGGACTAGCGGGGGCAATGAGCAGTTCTTC
TRBJ1-5 | - | - | TRBV19 | CASSGDTYQPQHF | TGTGCCAGTAGTGGTGACACATATCAGCCCCAGCATTTT
TRBJ2-1 | - | - | TRBV21-1 | CASSDHGGSSYNEQFF | TGTGCCAGCAGTGATCACGGGGGGAGCTCCTACAATGAGCAGTTCTTC
TRBJ1-1 | - | - | TRBV5-1 | CASSPTGNTEAFF | TGCGCCAGCAGCCCGACAGGGAACACTGAAGCTTTCTTT
TRBJ1-2 | once | - | TRBV5-6 | CASSFISTGSTYGYTF | TGTGCCAGCAGCTTCATCAGTACGGGATCGACCTATGGCTACACCTTC
TRBJ2-3 | - | - | TRBV5-1 | CASSSPGVMVGGGQYF | TGCGCCAGCAGCTCTCCGGGAGTCATGGTGGGTGGAGGGCAGTATTTT